The next 10 T cell receptor beta chains were all read from a single sample in a study of cytomegalovirus exposure and HLA in healthy donors. With 60 Vbeta and 13 Jbeta primers, the PCR was carried out. The table came from immunoSEQ multiplex PCR; TCRdb's copy has only in-frame clones and leaves some out. The data show approximately 110,000 clones, roughly 82% seen once. Sequences were obtained from PBMCs. The origin of the receptors is a woman aged 60-75 years in good health and CMV-seropositive.

The rearrangement links TRBV10-3 to TRBJ2-7; D unclear. Per the germline V gene, CDR1 is ENHRY and CDR2 is SYGVKD. There are 11 residues in the CDR3. V gave up 6 bases and J gave up 6 bases, with 9 bases separating them. CDR3 sequence reads: CAISEALEQYF. The CDR3 nucleotides are TGTGCCATCAGCGAAGCACTCGAGCAGTACTTC.

This chain connects TRBV5-6 to TRBJ2-7; the D gene is possibly TRBD1 (6 bases). Looked up from germline, CDR1 is SGHDT and CDR2 is YYEEEE. Trimming removed 4 bases at V and 4 bases at J, with 6 bases between. This CDR3 is built from 11 residues. CDR3 loop: CASSTGYEQYF. The CDR3 nucleotides are TGTGCCAGCAGCACAGGGTACGAGCAGTACTTC. Full variable domain (missing parts from reference TRBV5-6 and TRBJ2-7): DAGVTQSPTHLIKTRGQQVTLRCSPKSGHDTVSWYQQALGQGPQFIFQYYEEEERQRGNFPDRFSGHQFPNYSSELNVNALLLGDSALYLCASSTGYEQYFGPGTRLTVT.

The chain links TRBV7-3 to TRBJ2-3; TRBD2 agrees at 12 bases. The trim removed 1 base at V and 4 bases at J, leaving 6 bases unmatched. The germline V gene encodes CDR1 SGHTA and CDR2 FQGTGA. This CDR3 is built from 17 residues. This CDR3 is CASSLRPSGRGADTQYF. The CDR3 nucleotides are TGTGCCAGCAGCTTAAGGCCTAGCGGGAGGGGAGCAGATACGCAGTATTTT. The full variable domain, with the rest looked up from reference TRBV7-3 and TRBJ2-3, is GAGVSQTPSNKVTEKGKYVELRCDPISGHTALYWYRQSLGQGPEFLIYFQGTGAADDSGLPNDRFFAVRPEGSVSTLKIQRTERGDSAVYLCASSLRPSGRGADTQYFGPGTRLTVL.

This chain connects TRBV4-3 to TRBJ1-5; the D is unclear. The CDR3 runs 15 residues. V gave up 0 bases and J gave up 3 bases, with 9 bases separating them. Germline assignment: CDR1 LGHNA and CDR2 YSLEER. CDR3 nucleotides: TGCGCCAGCAGCCAAGAGCTCGGTACCAATCAGCCCCAGCATTTT. Protein: CASSQELGTNQPQHF.

V usage is TRBV5-1 and J usage is TRBJ2-7; 7 nucleotides match TRBD1. Germline values: CDR1 SGHRS, CDR2 YFSETQ. This CDR3 contains 17 residues. V gave up 1 base and J gave up 0 bases; unmatched junction bases: 10. The CDR3 nucleotides read TGCGCCAGCAGCTTGCGGGGACCCGGGACAGACTCCTACGAGCAGTACTTC. Its protein is CASSLRGPGTDSYEQYF.

This chain joins TRBV7-3 and TRBJ1-1; 8 bases map to TRBD1. Germline V gene lookup returns CDR1 SGHTA and CDR2 FQGTGA. This CDR3 is built from 14 residues. J was trimmed by 1 base and V by 5 bases; bases with no gene match: 3. CDR3 sequence reads: CASSRTGPNTEAFF. CDR3 in DNA: TGTGCCAGCAGCCGGACAGGGCCGAACACTGAAGCTTTCTTT.

The chain couples TRBV7-7 to TRBJ2-2; 9 bases are shared with TRBD2. The germline gives CDR1 SSHAT, CDR2 FNYEAQ (reference sequence). V was clipped by 5 bases and J by 4 bases; unmatched bases: 2. This CDR3 comprises 14 residues. The CDR3 sequence: CASSPREGTGELFF. The CDR3 DNA sequence: TGTGCCAGCAGCCCGCGGGAGGGCACCGGGGAGCTGTTTTTT. Together with reference TRBV7-7 and TRBJ2-2, the CDR3 gives the full variable domain: GAGVSQSPRYKVTKRGQDVTLRCDPISSHATLYWYQQALGQGPEFLTYFNYEAQPDKSGLPSDRFSAERPEGSISTLTIQRTEQRDSAMYRCASSPREGTGELFFGEGSRLTVL.

The DNA for the CDR3 is TGCGCCAGCAGCCAACTATCAGGGGCCAGGGGGCAGTACTTC. This sequence encodes CASSQLSGARGQYF. The V and J genes are TRBV4-1 and TRBJ2-7; a weak D match, TRBD1 (6 bases). Germline-derived CDR1 and CDR2 are MGHRA and YSYEKL. The CDR3 loop spans 14 amino acids. V was shortened by 2 bases and J by 9 bases, with 17 bases between the two germline ends.

This chain links TRBV14 with TRBJ2-7; the D gene is possibly TRBD2 (5 bases). The CDR3 extends over 17 amino acids. Trimming took off 2 bases at V and 0 bases at J, with 17 bases between the two ends. The V gene's germline CDR1 is SGHDN and CDR2 FVKESK. The CDR3 nucleotides read TGTGCCAGCAGCCAACTAGGCGGGCGGGCCCTCTCCTACGAGCAGTACTTC. This gives the protein CASSQLGGRALSYEQYF.

The chain combines TRBV11-2 with TRBJ1-6, with 10 bases that match TRBD1. The V gene end was trimmed by 4 bases and the J gene end by 7 bases; junction bases not matched to a gene: 4. Germline assignment: CDR1 SGHAT and CDR2 FQNNGV. The CDR3 runs 15 residues. The CDR3 nucleotides are TGTGCCAGCAGCTCCCGACAGGGGGCCAATTCACCCCTCCACTTT. Amino acid sequence: CASSSRQGANSPLHF. Using reference TRBV11-2 and TRBJ1-6 for the parts outside the CDR3, the full variable domain is EAGVAQSPRYKIIEKRQSVAFWCNPISGHATLYWYQQILGQGPKLLIQFQNNGVVDDSQLPKDRFSAERLKGVDSTLKIQPAKLEDSAVYLCASSSRQGANSPLHFGNGTRLTVT.